The text below deals with one T cell receptor beta chain. This clone appeared many times. The specificity of this receptor is unknown. Base qualities are not recorded, but no much larger clone differs from it by a single base. The data originate from a study of blood T cell repertoires in COVID-19 (dated by TCRdb to the early 2020s). Background on the whole study: Collaborator samples came from the United States, Italy and Spain and covered acute and convalescent phases of COVID-19. The material from the prospective study consisted of cDNA or gDNA derived from T cells, B-cell-depleted T cells, or PBMCs. The dataset comprised deeply sampled blood TCRbeta repertoires from subjects exposed to, actively infected with, or recovered from COVID-19. The repertoires were released in a freely available public database intended as a resource for research on the immune response to SARS-CoV-2. Samples came from the ongoing ImmuneRACE study (first 160 participants) plus 1,254 subjects from 6 global collaborators. Sample metadata almost always included a de-identified subject ID, COVID-19 status, age in years and sex. HLA class I and class II types, where available, came from metadata supplied by the sample provider rather than from assay-based typing. What the study reported, not specific to this receptor: Clinical and demographic metadata were provided uncurated, with the amount varying by source and participant.

The CDR3 has 15 amino acids, counting the end cysteine and phenylalanine. Just the 45-base CDR3 DNA is kept, in frame starting at base 1. Sequences SGHTA (CDR1) and FQGTGA (CDR2) are obtained from the germline V gene. The V end gives up 5 bases and the J end 3 bases, leaving 5 bases in the junction not matched to a gene. TCRbeta CDR3 regions were amplified from genomic DNA using the immunoSEQ Assay, a bias-controlled multiplex PCR. On the authors' methods: The number of nucleated cells in each sample was estimated from the amplification of reference gene primers within the assay. To quantify the absolute abundance of each unique TCRbeta CDR3 rearrangement, sequence reads were collapsed and filtered. For each sample, productive Simpson clonality was calculated as the square root of Simpson's diversity index across productive rearrangements. TCRdb re-hosts the immuneACCESS table, in-frame sequences only. Its copies lack some clones; in the studies checked, an unresolved V gene accounts for under half of them, and the cause for the rest is not known. Clone size and the V and J calls come from that table; the DNA yielded D and trimming. This sample is represented by approximately 350,000 clones; 89% of them were singletons. The ten largest account for 0.95% to 1.5% of the sample.

The collaborating institutions used their own protocols to collect whole blood in K2EDTA tubes. For TCRbeta analysis, collaborators shipped samples in one of three forms: frozen whole blood, isolated PBMCs, or DNA extracted from either of those sample types. Specimen: peripheral blood. The rearranged chain carries TRBV7-3 and TRBJ2-3, and 10 junction bases match TRBD1. This TCR was sampled from a man aged 35 to 55 with acute or convalescent COVID-19. The sequenced DNA is TGTGCCAGCAGCCCTGACAGGGGGCAAACAGATACGCAGTATTTT. The translation is CASSPDRGQTDTQYF.